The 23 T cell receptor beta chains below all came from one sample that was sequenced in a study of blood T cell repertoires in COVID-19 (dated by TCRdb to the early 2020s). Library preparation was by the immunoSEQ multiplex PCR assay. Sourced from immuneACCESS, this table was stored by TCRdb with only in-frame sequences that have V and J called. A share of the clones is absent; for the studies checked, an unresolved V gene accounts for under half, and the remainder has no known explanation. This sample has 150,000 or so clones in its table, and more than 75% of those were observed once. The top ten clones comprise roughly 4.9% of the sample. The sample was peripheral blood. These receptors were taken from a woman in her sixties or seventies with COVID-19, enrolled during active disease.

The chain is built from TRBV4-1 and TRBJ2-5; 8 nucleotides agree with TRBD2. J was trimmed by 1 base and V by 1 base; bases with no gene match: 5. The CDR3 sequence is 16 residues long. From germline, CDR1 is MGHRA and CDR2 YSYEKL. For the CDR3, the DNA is TGCGCCAGCAGCCAAGGTGCCGGGGGGGCCCAAGAGACCCAGTACTTC. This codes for CASSQGAGGAQETQYF.

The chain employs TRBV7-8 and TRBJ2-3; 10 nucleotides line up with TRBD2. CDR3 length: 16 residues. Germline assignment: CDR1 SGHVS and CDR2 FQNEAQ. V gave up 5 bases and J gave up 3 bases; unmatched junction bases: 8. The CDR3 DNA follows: TGTGCCAGCAGCAGGGAGCGGGGGGGCTGGACAGATACGCAGTATTTT. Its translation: CASSRERGGWTDTQYF.

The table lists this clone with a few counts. CDR3 loop: CASSLTLNEKLFF. CDR3 nucleotide sequence: TGTGCCAGCAGCTTGACGCTAAATGAAAAACTGTTTTTT. The rearrangement uses TRBV5-4 and TRBJ1-4; no firm D call. The CDR3 is 13 residues long. V was clipped by 1 base and J by 5 bases, with 6 bases between them. Germline lookup yields CDR1 SGHNT and CDR2 YYREEE (reference sequence). Full variable domain (rest looked up from reference TRBV5-4 and TRBJ1-4): ETGVTQSPTHLIKTRGQQVTLRCSSQSGHNTVSWYQQALGQGPQFIFQYYREEENGRGNFPPRFSGLQFPNYSSELNVNALELDDSALYLCASSLTLNEKLFFGSGTQLSVL.

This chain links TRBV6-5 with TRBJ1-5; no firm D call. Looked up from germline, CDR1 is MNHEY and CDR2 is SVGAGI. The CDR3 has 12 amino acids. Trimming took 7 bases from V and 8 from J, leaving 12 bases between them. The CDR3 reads CASIEAGEPQHF. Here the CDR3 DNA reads TGTGCCAGCATAGAGGCCGGGGAGCCCCAGCATTTT.

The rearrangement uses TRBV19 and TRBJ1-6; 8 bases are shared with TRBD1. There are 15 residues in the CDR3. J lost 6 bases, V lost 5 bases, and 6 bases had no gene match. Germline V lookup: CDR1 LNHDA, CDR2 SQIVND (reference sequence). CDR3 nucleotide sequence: TGTGCCAGTAGTCGGTCCGGGACAGGTAATTCACCCCTCCACTTT. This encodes CASSRSGTGNSPLHF.

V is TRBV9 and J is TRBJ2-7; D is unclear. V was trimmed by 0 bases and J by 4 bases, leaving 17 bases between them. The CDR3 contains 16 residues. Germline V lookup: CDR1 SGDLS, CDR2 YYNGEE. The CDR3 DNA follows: TGTGCCAGCAGCGTAGGAGCAGGCCTGAATGCTTACGAGCAGTACTTC. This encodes CASSVGAGLNAYEQYF.

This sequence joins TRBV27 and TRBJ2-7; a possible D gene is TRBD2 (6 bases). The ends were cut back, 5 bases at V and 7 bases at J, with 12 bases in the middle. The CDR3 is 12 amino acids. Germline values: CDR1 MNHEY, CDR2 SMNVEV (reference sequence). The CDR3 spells CASSTVGGEQYF. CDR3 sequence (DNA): TGTGCCAGCAGTACAGTAGGAGGGGAGCAGTACTTC.

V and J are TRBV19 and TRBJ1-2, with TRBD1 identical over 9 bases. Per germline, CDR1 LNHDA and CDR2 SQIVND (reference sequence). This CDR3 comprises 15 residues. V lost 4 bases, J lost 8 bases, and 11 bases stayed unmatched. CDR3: CASSKGQGPLMGYTF. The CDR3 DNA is TGTGCCAGTAGTAAGGGACAGGGACCGCTTATGGGCTACACCTTC.

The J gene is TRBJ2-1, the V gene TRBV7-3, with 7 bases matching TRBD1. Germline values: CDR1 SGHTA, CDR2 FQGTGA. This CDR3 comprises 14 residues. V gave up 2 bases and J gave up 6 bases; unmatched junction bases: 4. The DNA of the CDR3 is TGTGCCAGCAGCTTAGGTCCAGGGGGCAATGAGCAGTTCTTC. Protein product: CASSLGPGGNEQFF.

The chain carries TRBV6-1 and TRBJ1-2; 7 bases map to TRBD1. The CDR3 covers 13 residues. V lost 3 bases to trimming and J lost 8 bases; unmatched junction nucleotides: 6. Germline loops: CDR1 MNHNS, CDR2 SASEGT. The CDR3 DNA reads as TGTGCCAGCAGTGAGGGGACAGTCGGGGGCTACACCTTC. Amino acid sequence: CASSEGTVGGYTF.

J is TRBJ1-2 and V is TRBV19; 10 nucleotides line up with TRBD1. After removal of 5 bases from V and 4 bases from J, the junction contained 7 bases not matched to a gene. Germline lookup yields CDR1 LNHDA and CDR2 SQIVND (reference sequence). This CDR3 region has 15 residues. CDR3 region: CASSLGQGGTYGYTF. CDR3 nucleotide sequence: TGTGCCAGTAGTCTCGGACAGGGGGGGACCTATGGCTACACCTTC.

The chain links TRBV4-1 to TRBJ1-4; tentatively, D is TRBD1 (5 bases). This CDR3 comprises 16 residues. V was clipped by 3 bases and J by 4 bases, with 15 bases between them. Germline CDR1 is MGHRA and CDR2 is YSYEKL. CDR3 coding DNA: TGCGCCAGCAGCCACCCATCGGGAGGGGTTAATGAAAAACTGTTTTTT. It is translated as CASSHPSGGVNEKLFF.

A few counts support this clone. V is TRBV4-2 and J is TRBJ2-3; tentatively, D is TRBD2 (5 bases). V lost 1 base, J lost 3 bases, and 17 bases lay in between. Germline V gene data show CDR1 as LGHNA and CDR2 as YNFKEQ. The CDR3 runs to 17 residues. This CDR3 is CASSQAPTGSRTDTQYF. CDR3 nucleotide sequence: TGTGCCAGCAGCCAAGCGCCCACGGGGTCCCGTACAGATACGCAGTATTTT.

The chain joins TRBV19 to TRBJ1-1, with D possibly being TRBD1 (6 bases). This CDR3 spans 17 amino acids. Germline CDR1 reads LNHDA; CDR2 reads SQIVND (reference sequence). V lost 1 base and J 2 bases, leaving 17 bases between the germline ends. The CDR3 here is CASSIGLGRGLNTEAFF. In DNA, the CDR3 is TGTGCCAGTAGTATAGGATTGGGCAGGGGCTTAAACACTGAAGCTTTCTTT. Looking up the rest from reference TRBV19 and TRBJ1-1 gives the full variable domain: DGGITQSPKYLFRKEGQNVTLSCEQNLNHDAMYWYRQDPGQGLRLIYYSQIVNDFQKGDIAEGYSVSREKKESFPLTVTSAQKNPTAFYLCASSIGLGRGLNTEAFFGQGTRLTVV.

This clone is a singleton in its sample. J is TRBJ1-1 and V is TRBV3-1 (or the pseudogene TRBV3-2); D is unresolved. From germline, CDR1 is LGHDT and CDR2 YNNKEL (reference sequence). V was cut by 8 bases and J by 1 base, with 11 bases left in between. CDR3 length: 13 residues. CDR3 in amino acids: CASVGLTNTEAFF. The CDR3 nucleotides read TGTGCCAGCGTAGGACTGACGAACACTGAAGCTTTCTTT.

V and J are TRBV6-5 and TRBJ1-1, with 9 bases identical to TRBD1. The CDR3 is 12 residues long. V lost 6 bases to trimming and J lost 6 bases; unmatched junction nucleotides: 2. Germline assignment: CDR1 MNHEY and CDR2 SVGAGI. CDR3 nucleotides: TGTGCCAGCAGGAGGACAGGGGCTGAAGCTTTCTTT. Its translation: CASRRTGAEAFF.

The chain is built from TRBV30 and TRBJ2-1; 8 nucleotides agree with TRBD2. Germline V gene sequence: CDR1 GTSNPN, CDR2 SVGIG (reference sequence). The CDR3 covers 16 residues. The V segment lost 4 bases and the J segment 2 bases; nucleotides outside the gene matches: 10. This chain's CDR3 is CAWTTPGGSPYNEQFF. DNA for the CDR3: TGTGCCTGGACCACGCCGGGGGGGTCCCCCTACAATGAGCAGTTCTTC.

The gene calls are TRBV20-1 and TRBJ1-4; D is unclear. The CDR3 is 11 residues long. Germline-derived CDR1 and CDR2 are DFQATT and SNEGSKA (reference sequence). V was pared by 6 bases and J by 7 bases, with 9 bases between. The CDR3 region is CSAHAGEKLFF. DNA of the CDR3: TGCAGTGCCCACGCCGGTGAAAAACTGTTTTTT.

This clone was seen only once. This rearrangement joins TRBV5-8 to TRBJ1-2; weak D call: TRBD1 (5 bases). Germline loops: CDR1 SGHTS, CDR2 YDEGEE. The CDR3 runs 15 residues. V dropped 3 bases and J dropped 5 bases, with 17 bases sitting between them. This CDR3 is CASSSDWRGGYGYTF. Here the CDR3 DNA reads TGTGCCAGCAGCTCGGACTGGAGGGGAGGTTATGGCTACACCTTC. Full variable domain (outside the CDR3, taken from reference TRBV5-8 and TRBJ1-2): EAGVTQSPTHLIKTRGQQATLRCSPISGHTSVYWYQQALGLGLQFLLWYDEGEERNRGNFPPRFSGRQFPNYSSELNVNALELEDSALYLCASSSDWRGGYGYTFGSGTRLTVV.

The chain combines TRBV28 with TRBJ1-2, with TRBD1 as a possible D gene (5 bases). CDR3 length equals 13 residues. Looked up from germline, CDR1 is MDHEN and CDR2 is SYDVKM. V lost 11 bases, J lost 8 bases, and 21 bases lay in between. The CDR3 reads CARGGGGVGGYTF. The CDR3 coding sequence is TGTGCCCGCGGCGGCGGGGGGGTGGGGGGCTACACCTTC.

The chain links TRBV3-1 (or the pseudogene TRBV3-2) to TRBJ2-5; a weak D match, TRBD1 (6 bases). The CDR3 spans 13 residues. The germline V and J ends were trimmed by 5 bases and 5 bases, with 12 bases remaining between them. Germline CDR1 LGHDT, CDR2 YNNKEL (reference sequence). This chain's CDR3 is CASSKGVGETQYF. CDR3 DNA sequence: TGTGCCAGCAGCAAGGGGGTAGGGGAGACCCAGTACTTC.

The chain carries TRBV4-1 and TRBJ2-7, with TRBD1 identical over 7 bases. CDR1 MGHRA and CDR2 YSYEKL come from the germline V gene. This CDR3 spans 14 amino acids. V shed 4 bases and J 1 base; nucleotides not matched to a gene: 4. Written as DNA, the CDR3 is TGCGCCAGCAGCCCAGGGGGTCGGTCCTACGAGCAGTACTTC. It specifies CASSPGGRSYEQYF.

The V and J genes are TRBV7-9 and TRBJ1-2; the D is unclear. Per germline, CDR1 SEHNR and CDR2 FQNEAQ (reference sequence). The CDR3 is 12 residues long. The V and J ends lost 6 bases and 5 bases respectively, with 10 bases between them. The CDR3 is CASRFDGYGYTF. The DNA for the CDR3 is TGTGCCAGCAGATTCGACGGGTATGGCTACACCTTC.